The clone carrying this T cell receptor (beta chain) was seen repeatedly, ten times or more. Its antigen is still unknown. The data are from a study of metastatic and nonmetastatic thyroid tumors. Study-level background: Repertoires were compared across blood and tumor or nodule tissue from malignant and benign thyroid patients.

V dropped 2 bases and J dropped 6 bases, with 14 bases sitting between them. CDR1 MDHEN and CDR2 SYDVKM come from the germline V gene. The CDR3 runs 15 residues. Original analysis: The distant-metastasis classifier for papillary thyroid cancer was built from CDR3 differences across clinicopathological groups. TCRdb re-clonotyped the PCR reads via MiXCR. The V and J calls and clone size are TCRdb's, not the authors'. The sample comprises approximately 34,000 clones, about 16% of which are singletons, and around 3.7% rests with the top ten. No patient had received any treatment before thyroid surgery. Whole-study findings and limits: Reported TCR beta diversity, measured in blood and tumor, was significantly higher for malignant thyroid tumors than for benign nodules.

The sequence came from a female donor with papillary thyroid cancer or a benign thyroid nodule (not recorded which). Some clones in this sample may be carry-over from other donors' samples. The J gene is TRBJ1-5, the V gene TRBV28, with a possible D match to TRBD1 (5 bases). Sequencing used blood. The CDR3 sequence: CASSLGQGGVQPQHF. As DNA, the CDR3 is TGTGCCAGCAGTTTAGGTCAGGGAGGCGTTCAGCCCCAGCATTTT.